The TCR beta chain described here comes from a study of blood T cell repertoires in COVID-19. Study-level information: Whether acute or convalescent, the COVID-19 samples came from the United States, Italy and Spain. Nucleic acid was either cDNA or gDNA, and it came from T cells, B-cell-depleted T cells, or PBMCs.

This CDR3 is built from 15 residues. V shed 2 bases and J shed 3 bases, with 13 bases lying between them. Germline CDR1 is SGHDN and CDR2 is FVKESK. Sequenced by immunoSEQ multiplex PCR; TCRdb stores in-frame clones only, minus some. The profile covers 65,000 to 70,000 clones, with about 86% appearing a single time and approximately 4.1% taken by the ten largest. The receptor was isolated from a man over 45 with acute or convalescent COVID-19. The sequenced sample was peripheral blood. The chain joins TRBV14 to TRBJ1-1; D not resolved. CDR3 region: CASSQFLRRDTEAFF. The DNA of the CDR3 is TGTGCCAGCAGCCAATTCCTCCGACGGGACACTGAAGCTTTCTTT.